The T cell receptor (beta chain) under discussion was sequenced for a study of Tregs in tolerant kidney transplant recipients. Study findings and constraints: Tregs expanded with activated donor B cells seemed most donor-specific. No direct test of biological reproducibility was done here.

Sequencing was performed with immunoSEQ multiplex PCR; in TCRdb, only in-frame clones are kept and a portion is missing. The top ten hold approximately 0.6% of the sample, which has some 110,000 clones, roughly 92% seen once. To note about this clone: Its antigen is unidentified.

Unstimulated Tregs (CD4+CD25+CD127-) and CD4+CD25- non-Tregs were sorted from PBMCs. After removal of 8 bases from V and 1 base from J, the junction contained 0 bases not matched to a gene. Germline assignment: CDR1 ENHRY and CDR2 SYGVKD. CDR3 length equals 12 residues. The specimen was CD4+ T cells from blood. The origin of this receptor is a human donor in good health. The J gene is TRBJ2-3, the V gene TRBV10-3, with 7 positions matching TRBD2. The DNA of the CDR3 is TGTGCCATCGGGGGGGGCACAGATACGCAGTATTTT. It specifies CAIGGGTDTQYF.